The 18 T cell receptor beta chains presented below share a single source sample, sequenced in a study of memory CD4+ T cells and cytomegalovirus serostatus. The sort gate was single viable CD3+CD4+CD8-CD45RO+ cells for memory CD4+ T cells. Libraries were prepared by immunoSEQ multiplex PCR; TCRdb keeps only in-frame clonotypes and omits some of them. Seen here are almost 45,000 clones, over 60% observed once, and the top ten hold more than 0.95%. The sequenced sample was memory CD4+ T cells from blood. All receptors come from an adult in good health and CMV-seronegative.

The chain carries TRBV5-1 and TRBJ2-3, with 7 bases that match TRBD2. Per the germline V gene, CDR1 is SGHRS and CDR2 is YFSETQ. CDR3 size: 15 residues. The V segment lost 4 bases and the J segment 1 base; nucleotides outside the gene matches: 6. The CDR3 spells CASSPPSGGTDTQYF. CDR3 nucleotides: TGCGCCAGCAGCCCCCCCAGCGGGGGCACAGATACGCAGTATTTT.

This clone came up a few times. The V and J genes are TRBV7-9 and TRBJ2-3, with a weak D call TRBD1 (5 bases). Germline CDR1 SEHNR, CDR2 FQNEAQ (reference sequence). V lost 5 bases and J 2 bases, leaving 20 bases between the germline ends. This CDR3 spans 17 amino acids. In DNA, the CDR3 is TGTGCCAGCAGCGCCACTGGGGCCTCGCCCTCCACAGATACGCAGTATTTT. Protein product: CASSATGASPSTDTQYF. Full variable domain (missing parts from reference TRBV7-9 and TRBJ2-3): DTGVSQNPRHKITKRGQNVTFRCDPISEHNRLYWYRQTLGQGPEFLTYFQNEAQLEKSRLLSDRFSAERPKGSFSTLEIQRTEQGDSAMYLCASSATGASPSTDTQYFGPGTRLTVL.

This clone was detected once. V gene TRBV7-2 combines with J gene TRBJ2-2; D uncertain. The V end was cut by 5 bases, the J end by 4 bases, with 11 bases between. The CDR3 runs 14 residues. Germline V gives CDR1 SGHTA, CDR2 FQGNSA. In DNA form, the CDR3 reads TGTGCCAGCAGCCCCAGATCCTTCACCGGGGAGCTGTTTTTT. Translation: CASSPRSFTGELFF.

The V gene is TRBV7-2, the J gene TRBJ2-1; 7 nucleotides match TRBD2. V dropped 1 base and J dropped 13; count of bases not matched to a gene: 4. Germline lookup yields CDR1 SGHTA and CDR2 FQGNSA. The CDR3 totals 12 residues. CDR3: CASSLVGLDQFF. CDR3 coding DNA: TGTGCCAGCAGCTTAGTAGGACTAGATCAGTTCTTC.

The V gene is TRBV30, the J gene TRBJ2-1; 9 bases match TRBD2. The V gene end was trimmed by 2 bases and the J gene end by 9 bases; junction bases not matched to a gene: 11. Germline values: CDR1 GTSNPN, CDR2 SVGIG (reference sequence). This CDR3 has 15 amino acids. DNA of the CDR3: TGTGCCTGGAGTAACTTTGCGGGAGGGATTGGTGAGCAGTTCTTC. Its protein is CAWSNFAGGIGEQFF.

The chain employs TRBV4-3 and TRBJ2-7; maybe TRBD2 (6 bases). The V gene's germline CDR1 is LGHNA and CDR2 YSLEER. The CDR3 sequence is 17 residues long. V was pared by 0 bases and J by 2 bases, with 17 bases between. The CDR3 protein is CASSQEPGGSLAYEQYF. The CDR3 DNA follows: TGCGCCAGCAGCCAAGAGCCCGGGGGAAGCCTGGCCTACGAGCAGTACTTC.

The CDR3 is CASSIEWIAGVDEQFF. The CDR3 DNA is TGTGCCAGTAGTATAGAGTGGATAGCGGGAGTCGATGAGCAGTTCTTC. The chain combines TRBV19 with TRBJ2-1, with TRBD2 matching 9 bases. V gave up 0 bases and J gave up 8 bases; unmatched junction bases: 8. Germline V gene lookup returns CDR1 LNHDA and CDR2 SQIVND (reference sequence). The CDR3 length is 16 residues.

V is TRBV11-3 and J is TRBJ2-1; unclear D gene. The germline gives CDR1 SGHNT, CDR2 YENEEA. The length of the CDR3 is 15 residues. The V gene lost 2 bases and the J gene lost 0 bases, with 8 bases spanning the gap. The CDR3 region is CASSLSSSSYNEQFF. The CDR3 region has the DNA TGTGCCAGCAGCTTAAGCTCGAGCTCCTACAATGAGCAGTTCTTC.

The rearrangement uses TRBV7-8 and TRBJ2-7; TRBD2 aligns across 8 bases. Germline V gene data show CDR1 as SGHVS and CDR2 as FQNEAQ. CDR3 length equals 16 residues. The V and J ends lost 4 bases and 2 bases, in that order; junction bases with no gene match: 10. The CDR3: CASSSTPGGSPYEQYF. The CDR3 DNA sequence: TGTGCCAGCAGCTCAACCCCGGGGGGGAGCCCCTACGAGCAGTACTTC.

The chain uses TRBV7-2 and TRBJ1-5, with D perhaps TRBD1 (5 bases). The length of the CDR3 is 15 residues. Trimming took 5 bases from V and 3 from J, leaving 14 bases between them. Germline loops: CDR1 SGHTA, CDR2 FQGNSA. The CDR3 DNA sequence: TGTGCCAGCAGCGTGGAAACAGGAGACAATCAGCCCCAGCATTTT. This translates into CASSVETGDNQPQHF.

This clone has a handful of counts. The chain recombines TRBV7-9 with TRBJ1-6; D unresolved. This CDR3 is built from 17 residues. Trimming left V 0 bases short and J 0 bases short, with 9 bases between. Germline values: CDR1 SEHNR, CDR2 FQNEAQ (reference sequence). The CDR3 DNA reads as TGTGCCAGCAGCTTAGCCGGGGAGAGCTCCTATAATTCACCCCTCCACTTT. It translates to CASSLAGESSYNSPLHF.

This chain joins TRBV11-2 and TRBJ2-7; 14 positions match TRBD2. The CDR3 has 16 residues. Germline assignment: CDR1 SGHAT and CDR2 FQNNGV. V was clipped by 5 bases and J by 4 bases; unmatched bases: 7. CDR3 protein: CASSPGLAGGRYEQYF. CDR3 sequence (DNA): TGTGCCAGCAGCCCCGGACTAGCGGGAGGCAGGTACGAGCAGTACTTC.

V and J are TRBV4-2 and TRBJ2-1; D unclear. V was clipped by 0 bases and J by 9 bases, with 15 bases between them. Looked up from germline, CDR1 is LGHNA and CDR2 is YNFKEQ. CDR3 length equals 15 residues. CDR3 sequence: CASSQDPERRAEQFF. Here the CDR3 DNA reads TGTGCCAGCAGCCAAGATCCGGAGAGACGCGCTGAGCAGTTCTTC.

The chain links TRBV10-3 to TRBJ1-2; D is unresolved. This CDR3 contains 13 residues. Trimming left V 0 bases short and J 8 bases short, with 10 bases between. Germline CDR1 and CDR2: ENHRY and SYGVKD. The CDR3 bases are TGTGCCATCAGTGAGTCGCCAGCCGTGGGCTACACCTTC. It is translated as CAISESPAVGYTF.

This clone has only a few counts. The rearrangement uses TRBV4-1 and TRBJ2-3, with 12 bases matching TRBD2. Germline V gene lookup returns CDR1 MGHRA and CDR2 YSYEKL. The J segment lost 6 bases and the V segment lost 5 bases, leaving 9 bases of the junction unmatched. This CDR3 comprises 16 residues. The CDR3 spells CASSYSLAGGPDTQYF. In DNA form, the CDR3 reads TGCGCCAGCAGCTACTCCCTAGCGGGAGGGCCGGATACGCAGTATTTT.

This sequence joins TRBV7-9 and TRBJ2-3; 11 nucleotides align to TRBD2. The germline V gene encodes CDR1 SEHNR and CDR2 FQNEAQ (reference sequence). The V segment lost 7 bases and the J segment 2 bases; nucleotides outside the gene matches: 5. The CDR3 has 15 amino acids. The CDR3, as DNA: TGTGCCAGCACGTCTAGCGGGAGGACCACAGATACGCAGTATTTT. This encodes CASTSSGRTTDTQYF.

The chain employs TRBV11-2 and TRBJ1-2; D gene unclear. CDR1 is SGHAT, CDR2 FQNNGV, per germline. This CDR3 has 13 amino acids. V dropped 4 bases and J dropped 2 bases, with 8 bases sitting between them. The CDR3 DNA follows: TGTGCCAGCAGCTCCCCCCCGAACTATGGCTACACCTTC. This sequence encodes CASSSPPNYGYTF.

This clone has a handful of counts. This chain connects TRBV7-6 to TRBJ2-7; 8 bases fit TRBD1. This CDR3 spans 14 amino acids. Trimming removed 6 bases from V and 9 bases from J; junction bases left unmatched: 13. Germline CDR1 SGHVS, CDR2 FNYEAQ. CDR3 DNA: TGTGCCAGCAGTCCTGGACAGGGTTCAATAGGGCAGTACTTC. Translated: CASSPGQGSIGQYF.